One T cell receptor (beta chain) is described in this entry. These data originate in a study of blood T cell repertoires in COVID-19. Background on the study: PBMCs, B-cell-depleted T cells, or T cells provided the cDNA or gDNA that made up the material.

Generated by immunoSEQ multiplex PCR, the TCRdb table keeps only in-frame clones and is missing some. Among 100,000 to 150,000 clones listed, roughly 84% were seen once. V dropped 6 bases and J dropped 8 bases, with 11 bases sitting between them. CDR1 and CDR2 from the germline V gene are KGHSH and LQKENI. There are 12 residues in the CDR3. The V and J genes are TRBV18 and TRBJ2-1; D call uncertain. Sequenced: peripheral blood. This TCR was recovered from a woman aged 80 or older with acute or convalescent COVID-19. This chain's CDR3 is CASSRQRHEQFF. The CDR3 coding sequence is TGTGCCAGCTCGCGACAAAGGCATGAGCAGTTCTTC.